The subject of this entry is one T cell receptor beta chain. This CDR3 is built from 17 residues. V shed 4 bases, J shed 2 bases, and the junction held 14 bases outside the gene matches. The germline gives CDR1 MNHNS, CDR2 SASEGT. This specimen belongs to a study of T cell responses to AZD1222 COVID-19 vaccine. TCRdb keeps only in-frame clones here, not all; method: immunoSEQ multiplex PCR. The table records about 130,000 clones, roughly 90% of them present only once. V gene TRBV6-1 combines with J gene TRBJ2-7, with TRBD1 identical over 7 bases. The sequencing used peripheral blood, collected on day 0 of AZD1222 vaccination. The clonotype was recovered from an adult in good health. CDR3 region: CASSALVGTDRPYEQYF. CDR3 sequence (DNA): TGTGCCAGCAGTGCTCTAGTCGGGACAGACCGTCCCTACGAGCAGTACTTC.